This T cell receptor beta chain was identified in a study of yellow fever vaccine responses in identical twins listed by TCRdb under 2018. For context, the study as a whole: In the study, vaccine-responding T cell clones were precisely tracked in identical twins. The research as a whole found: According to the authors, the vaccine-induced T cell response in identical twins seemed to be partly convergent and partly specific to each individual.

Remarks on this clonotype: The specificity of this receptor is unknown. The input lacks base qualities; no much larger clone sits a single base away.

At the junction V is shortened by 0 bases and J by 5 bases, with 20 bases in between. The CDR3 runs 17 amino acids, cysteine and phenylalanine included. The sequence is cut down to CDR3 DNA, 51 bases in frame from base 1. CDR1 and CDR2 are read off the germline V gene as SQVTM and ANQGSEA. Libraries were made using RT-PCR. Sequencing relied on an Illumina HiSeq 2500. Starting from the raw public reads, TCRdb applied fastp trimming at Q25, assembled clones with MiXCR and retained in-frame beta chains. Duplicate CDR3 protein sequences are folded into a single record with the most common DNA and genes. Present in this sample are fewer than 35,000 distinct CDR3 sequences, roughly 60% of which were seen just once. The ten largest clones take up roughly 4.7% of the sample.

Specimen: T cells from blood (PBMCs), unsorted or a sorted subset (not recorded which), collected before or after yellow fever vaccination (not recorded which). The origin of this receptor is a woman aged 18-29 years who received the yellow fever vaccine. Donor details come from another sample of the same person, matched by shared clones. The rearrangement combines TRBV29-1 with TRBJ2-1; a weak D assignment points to TRBD2 (6 bases agree). The bases read TGCAGCGTTGAAGATCAGGTCGGCGGGAACAACCACAATGAGCAGTTCTTC. The translation is CSVEDQVGGNNHNEQFF.